The text below deals with one TCR beta chain. Its specificity is unknown. The CDR3 extends over 11 amino acids. CDR1 and CDR2 (germline): SGHAT, FQNNGV. The data belong to a study of monozygotic twins with inflammatory bowel disease. The study's findings and limits: Different T cell subtypes could not be distinguished. Patient-specific immunosuppressive treatments may have made repertoires more variable.

Reanalyzing the 5' RACE reads, TCRdb keeps one entry per CDR3 protein, without DNA. In total, the table holds more than 300,000 distinct CDR3 sequences. Per donor, roughly 2.5 ml of blood was collected and frozen. The sample consisted of blood. The sequence derives from a human donor with ulcerative colitis or Crohn's disease, or a healthy co-twin of an affected twin (not recorded which). The chain uses TRBV11-2 and TRBJ2-1. The CDR3 sequence is CASSLLRWQFF. The variable domain in full, with the rest retrieved from reference TRBV11-2 and TRBJ2-1, is EAGVAQSPRYKIIEKRQSVAFWCNPISGHATLYWYQQILGQGPKLLIQFQNNGVVDDSQLPKDRFSAERLKGVDSTLKIQPAKLEDSAVYLCASSLLRWQFFGPGTRLTVL.